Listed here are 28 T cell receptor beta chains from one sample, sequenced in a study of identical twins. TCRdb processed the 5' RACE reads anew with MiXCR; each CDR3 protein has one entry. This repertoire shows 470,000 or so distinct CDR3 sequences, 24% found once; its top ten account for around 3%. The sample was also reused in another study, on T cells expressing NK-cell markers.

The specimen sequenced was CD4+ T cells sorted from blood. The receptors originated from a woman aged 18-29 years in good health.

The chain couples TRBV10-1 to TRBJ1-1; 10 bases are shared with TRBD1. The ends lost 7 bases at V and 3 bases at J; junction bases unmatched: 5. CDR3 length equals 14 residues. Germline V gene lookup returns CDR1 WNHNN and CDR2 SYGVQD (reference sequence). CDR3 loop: CASTRDRGYTEAFF. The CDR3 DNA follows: TGCGCCAGCACCCGGGACAGGGGATACACTGAAGCTTTCTTT.

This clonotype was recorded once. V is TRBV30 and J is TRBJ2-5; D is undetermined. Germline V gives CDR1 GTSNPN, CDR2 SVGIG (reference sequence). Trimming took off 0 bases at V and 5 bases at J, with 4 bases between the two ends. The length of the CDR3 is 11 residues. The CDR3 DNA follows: TGTGCCTGGAGTGTTACCGAGACCCAGTACTTC. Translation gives CAWSVTETQYF.

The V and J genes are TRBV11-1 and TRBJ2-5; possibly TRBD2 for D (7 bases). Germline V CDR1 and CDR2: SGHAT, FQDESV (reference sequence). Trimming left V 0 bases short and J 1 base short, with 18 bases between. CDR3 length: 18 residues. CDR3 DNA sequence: TGTGCCAGCAGCTTAGCGTGGGACACATCGGGGGGCCAAGAGACCCAGTACTTC. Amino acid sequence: CASSLAWDTSGGQETQYF.

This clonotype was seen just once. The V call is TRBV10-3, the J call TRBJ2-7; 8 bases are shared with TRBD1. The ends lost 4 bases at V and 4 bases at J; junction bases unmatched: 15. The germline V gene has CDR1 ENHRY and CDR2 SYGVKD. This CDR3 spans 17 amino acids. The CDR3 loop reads CAISGAPGQAKEYEQYF. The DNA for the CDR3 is TGTGCCATCAGTGGTGCCCCGGGACAGGCGAAGGAATACGAGCAGTACTTC.

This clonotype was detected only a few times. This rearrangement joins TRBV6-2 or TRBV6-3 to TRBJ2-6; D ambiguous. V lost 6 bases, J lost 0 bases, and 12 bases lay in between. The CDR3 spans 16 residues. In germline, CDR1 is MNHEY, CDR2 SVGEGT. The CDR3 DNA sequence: TGTGCCAGCAGCTTTGGCTCTCCCTCTGGGGCCAACGTCCTGACTTTC. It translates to CASSFGSPSGANVLTF.

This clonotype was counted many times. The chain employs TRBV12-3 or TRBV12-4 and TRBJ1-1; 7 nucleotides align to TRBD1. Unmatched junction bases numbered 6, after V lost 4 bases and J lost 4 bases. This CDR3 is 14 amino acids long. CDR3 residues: CASSSRDRGTEAFF. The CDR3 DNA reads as TGTGCCAGCAGTTCCCGGGACAGAGGCACTGAAGCTTTCTTT.

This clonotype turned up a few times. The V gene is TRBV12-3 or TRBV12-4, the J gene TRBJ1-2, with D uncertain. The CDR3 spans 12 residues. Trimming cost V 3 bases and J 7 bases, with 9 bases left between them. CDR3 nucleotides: TGTGCCAGCAGTTTCTGGGGAAGTGGCTACACCTTC. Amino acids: CASSFWGSGYTF.

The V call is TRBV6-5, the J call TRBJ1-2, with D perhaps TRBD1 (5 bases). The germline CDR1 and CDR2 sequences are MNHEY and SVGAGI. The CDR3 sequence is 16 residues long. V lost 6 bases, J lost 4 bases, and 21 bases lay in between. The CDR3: CASRRVDSVGSYGYTF. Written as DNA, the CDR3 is TGTGCCAGCAGGAGGGTTGACAGCGTTGGGTCCTATGGCTACACCTTC.

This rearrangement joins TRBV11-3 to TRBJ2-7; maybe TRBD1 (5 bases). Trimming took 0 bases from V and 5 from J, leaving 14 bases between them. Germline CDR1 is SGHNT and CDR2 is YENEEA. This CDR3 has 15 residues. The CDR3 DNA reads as TGTGCCAGCAGCTTAGATGGGGCAAGCGAAGACGAGCAGTACTTC. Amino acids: CASSLDGASEDEQYF.

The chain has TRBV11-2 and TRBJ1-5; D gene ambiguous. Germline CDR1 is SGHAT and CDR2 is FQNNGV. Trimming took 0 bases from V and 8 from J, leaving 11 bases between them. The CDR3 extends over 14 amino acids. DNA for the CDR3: TGTGCCAGCAGCTTAGATGGTCCGGTGGAGCCCCAGCATTTT. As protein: CASSLDGPVEPQHF.

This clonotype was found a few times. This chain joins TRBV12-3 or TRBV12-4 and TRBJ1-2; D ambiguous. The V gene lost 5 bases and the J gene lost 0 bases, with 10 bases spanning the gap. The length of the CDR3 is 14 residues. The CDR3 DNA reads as TGTGCCAGCAGTCTCCTTGGAACTAACTATGGCTACACCTTC. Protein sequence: CASSLLGTNYGYTF.

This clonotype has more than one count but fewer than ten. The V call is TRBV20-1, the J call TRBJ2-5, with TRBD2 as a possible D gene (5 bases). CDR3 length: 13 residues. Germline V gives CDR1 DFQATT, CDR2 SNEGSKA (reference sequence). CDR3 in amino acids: CSWGRGTGETQYF. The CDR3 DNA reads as TGCTCATGGGGTCGGGGAACGGGAGAGACCCAGTACTTC.

The CDR3 sequence is CASSLTTVTYEQYF. CDR3 bases: TGTGCCAGCAGTTTAACGACAGTTACCTACGAGCAGTACTTC. The chain couples TRBV12-3 or TRBV12-4 to TRBJ2-7, with D possibly TRBD1 on 5 matching bases. The CDR3 extends over 14 amino acids. V lost 2 bases and J 2 bases, leaving 10 bases between the germline ends.

This CDR3 is CASCIHLLSGGLEQYF. The DNA for the CDR3 is TGTGCCAGCTGCATACACCTGTTGTCGGGAGGACTCGAGCAGTACTTC. The rearrangement joins TRBV6-1 to TRBJ2-7; TRBD2 aligns across 7 bases. The V segment lost 8 bases and the J segment 6 bases; nucleotides outside the gene matches: 19. CDR3 size: 16 residues. Germline lookup yields CDR1 MNHNS and CDR2 SASEGT.

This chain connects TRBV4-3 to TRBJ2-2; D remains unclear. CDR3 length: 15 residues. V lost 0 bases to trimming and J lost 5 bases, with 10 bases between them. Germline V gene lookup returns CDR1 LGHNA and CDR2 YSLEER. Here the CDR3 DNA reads TGCGCCAGCAGCCAAGATTTACGAGAAACCGGGGAGCTGTTTTTT. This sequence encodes CASSQDLRETGELFF.

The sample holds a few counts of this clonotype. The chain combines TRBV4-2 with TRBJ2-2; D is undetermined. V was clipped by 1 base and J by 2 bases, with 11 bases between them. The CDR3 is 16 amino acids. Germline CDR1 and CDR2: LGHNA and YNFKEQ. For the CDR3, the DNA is TGTGCCAGCAGCCAAGTTTATACAGACAACACCGGGGAGCTGTTTTTT. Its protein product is CASSQVYTDNTGELFF.

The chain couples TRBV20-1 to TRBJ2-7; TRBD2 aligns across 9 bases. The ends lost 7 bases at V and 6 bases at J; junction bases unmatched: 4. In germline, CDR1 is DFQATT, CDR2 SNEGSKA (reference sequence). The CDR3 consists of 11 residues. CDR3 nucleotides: TGCAGTGTGCGGGGGGGTAGCGAGCAGTACTTC. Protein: CSVRGGSEQYF.

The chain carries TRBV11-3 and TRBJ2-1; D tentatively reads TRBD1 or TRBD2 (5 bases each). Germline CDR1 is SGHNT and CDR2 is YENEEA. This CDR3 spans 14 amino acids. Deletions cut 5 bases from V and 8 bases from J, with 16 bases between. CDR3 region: CASSRGRFVDEQFF. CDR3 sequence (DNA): TGTGCCAGCAGCCGGGGCCGTTTCGTCGATGAGCAGTTCTTC. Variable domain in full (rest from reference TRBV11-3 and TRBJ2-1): EAGVVQSPRYKIIEKKQPVAFWCNPISGHNTLYWYLQNLGQGPELLIRYENEEAVDDSQLPKDRFSAERLKGVDSTLKIQPAELGDSAVYLCASSRGRFVDEQFFGPGTRLTVL.

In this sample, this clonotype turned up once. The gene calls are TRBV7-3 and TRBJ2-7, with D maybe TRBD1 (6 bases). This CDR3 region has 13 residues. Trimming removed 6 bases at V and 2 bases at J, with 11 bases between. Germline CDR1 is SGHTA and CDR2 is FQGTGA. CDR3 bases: TGTGCCAGCAGTCTGGACAGTACCTACGAGCAGTACTTC. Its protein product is CASSLDSTYEQYF.

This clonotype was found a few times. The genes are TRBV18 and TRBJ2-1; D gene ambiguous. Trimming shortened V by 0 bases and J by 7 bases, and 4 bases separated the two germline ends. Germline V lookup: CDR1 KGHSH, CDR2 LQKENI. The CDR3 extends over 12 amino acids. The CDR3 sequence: CASSPPDNEQFF. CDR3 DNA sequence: TGTGCCAGCTCACCACCAGATAATGAGCAGTTCTTC.

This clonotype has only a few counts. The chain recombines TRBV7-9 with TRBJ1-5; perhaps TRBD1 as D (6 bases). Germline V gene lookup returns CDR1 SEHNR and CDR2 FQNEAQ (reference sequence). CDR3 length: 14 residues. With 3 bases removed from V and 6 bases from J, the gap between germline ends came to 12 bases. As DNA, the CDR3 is TGTGCCAGCAGCTTTCATACAGGGTCTCAGCCCCAGCATTTT. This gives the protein CASSFHTGSQPQHF.

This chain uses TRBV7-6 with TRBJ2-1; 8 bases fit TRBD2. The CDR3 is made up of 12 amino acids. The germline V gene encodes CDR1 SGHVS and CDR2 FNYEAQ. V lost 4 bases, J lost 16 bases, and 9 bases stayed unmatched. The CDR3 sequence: CASSSSGGAVFF. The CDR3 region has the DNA TGTGCCAGCAGCTCGTCCGGGGGGGCGGTCTTCTTC.

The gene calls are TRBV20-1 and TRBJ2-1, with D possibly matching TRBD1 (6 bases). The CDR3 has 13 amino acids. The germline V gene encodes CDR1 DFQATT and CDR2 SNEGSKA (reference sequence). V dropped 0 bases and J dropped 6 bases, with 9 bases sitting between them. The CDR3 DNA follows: TGCAGTGCTAGAGATGTGGGGGCCAATGAGCAGTTCTTC. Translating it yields CSARDVGANEQFF.

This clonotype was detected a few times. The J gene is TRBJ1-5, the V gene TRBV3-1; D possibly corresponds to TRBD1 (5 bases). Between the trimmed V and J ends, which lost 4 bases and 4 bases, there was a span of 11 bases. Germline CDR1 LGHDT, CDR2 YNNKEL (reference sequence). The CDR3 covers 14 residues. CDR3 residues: CASSRSQGNQPQHF. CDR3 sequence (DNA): TGTGCCAGCAGCCGATCGCAGGGAAATCAGCCCCAGCATTTT.

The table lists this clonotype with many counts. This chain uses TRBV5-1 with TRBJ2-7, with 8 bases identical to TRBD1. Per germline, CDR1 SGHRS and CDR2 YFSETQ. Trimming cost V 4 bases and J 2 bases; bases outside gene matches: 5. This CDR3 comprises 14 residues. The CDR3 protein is CASSKGDRTYEQYF. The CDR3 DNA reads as TGCGCCAGCAGCAAAGGGGACAGGACCTACGAGCAGTACTTC.

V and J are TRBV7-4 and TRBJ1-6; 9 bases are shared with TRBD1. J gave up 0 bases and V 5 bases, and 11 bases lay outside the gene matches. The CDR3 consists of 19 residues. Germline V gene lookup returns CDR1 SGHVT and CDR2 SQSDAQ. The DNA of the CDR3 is TGTGCCAGCAGCCGGTCCCGGGACAGGGCCAACTCCTATAATTCACCCCTCCACTTT. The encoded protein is CASSRSRDRANSYNSPLHF.

The CDR3 loop is CASSFERGSVYEQYF. The DNA for the CDR3 is TGTGCCAGCAGTTTCGAGCGGGGGAGCGTCTACGAGCAGTACTTC. The chain recombines TRBV12-3 or TRBV12-4 with TRBJ2-7, with 8 positions matching TRBD2. This CDR3 has 15 amino acids. The junction had 7 bases not matched to a gene; V was cut back by 3 bases and J by 3 bases.

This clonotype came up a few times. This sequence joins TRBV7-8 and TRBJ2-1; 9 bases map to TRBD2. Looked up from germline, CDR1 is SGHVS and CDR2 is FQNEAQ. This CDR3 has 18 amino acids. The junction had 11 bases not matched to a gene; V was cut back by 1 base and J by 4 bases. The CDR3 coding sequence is TGTGCCAGCAGCTTAGTAGGATGGCCGGCGGGAGGGTACAATGAGCAGTTCTTC. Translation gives CASSLVGWPAGGYNEQFF.